The 16 T cell receptor beta chains in this list originate from one sample, sequenced in a study of OX40 agonist ivuxolimab in advanced cancers. The protocol was immunoSEQ multiplex PCR, while the TCRdb copy is restricted to in-frame clones and leaves out a portion. The sample has about 120,000 clones; 85% to 90% are singletons. Here the sequenced sample was CD4+ or CD8+ T cells sorted from blood, taken in a trial of the OX40 agonist ivuxolimab. The receptor source for this set is an adult with an advanced solid tumor such as melanoma, head and neck, liver or kidney cancer.

The rearrangement links TRBV28 to TRBJ1-4; D might be TRBD1 (5 bases). Germline loops: CDR1 MDHEN, CDR2 SYDVKM. V was clipped by 6 bases and J by 8 bases, with 13 bases between them. This CDR3 spans 13 amino acids. The DNA for the CDR3 is TGTGCCAGCAGGGGGGGTTCGGGGGAAAAACTGTTTTTT. Translated: CASRGGSGEKLFF.

The chain uses TRBV7-2 and TRBJ2-7, with 8 bases identical to TRBD2. Germline V gene lookup returns CDR1 SGHTA and CDR2 FQGNSA. Germline trimming cut 1 base from V and 0 bases from J; bases unmatched to any gene: 8. CDR3 length equals 17 residues. CDR3 region: CASSLVASGSSSYEQYF. CDR3 coding DNA: TGTGCCAGCAGCTTAGTGGCTAGCGGGTCGAGCTCCTACGAGCAGTACTTC.

This clone has only one observation. This chain connects TRBV5-1 to TRBJ2-2; D gene unclear. CDR1 and CDR2 (germline): SGHRS, YFSETQ. The CDR3 length is 14 residues. The V gene lost 0 bases and the J gene lost 6 bases, with 9 bases spanning the gap. As DNA, the CDR3 is TGCGCCAGCAGCTTGGCCCCGCCCTCCGGGGAGCTGTTTTTT. The encoded protein is CASSLAPPSGELFF.

The rearrangement uses TRBV4-3 and TRBJ1-2; D ambiguous. The germline gives CDR1 LGHNA, CDR2 YSLEER. Trimming left V 0 bases short and J 5 bases short, with 13 bases between. CDR3 size: 15 residues. The DNA of the CDR3 is TGCGCCAGCAGCCAAGATCGTCGGGCCCTTTATGGCTACACCTTC. Protein: CASSQDRRALYGYTF.

J is TRBJ2-5 and V is TRBV7-8; no definite D call. Germline CDR1 and CDR2: SGHVS and FQNEAQ. The CDR3 is 13 residues long. The V end was cut by 3 bases, the J end by 1 base, with 6 bases between. The CDR3 protein is CASSFGSQETQYF. Written as DNA, the CDR3 is TGTGCCAGCAGCTTCGGCAGCCAAGAGACCCAGTACTTC. The whole variable domain, filled in from reference TRBV7-8 and TRBJ2-5, reads GAGVSQSPRYKVAKRGQDVALRCDPISGHVSLFWYQQALGQGPEFLTYFQNEAQLDKSGLPSDRFFAERPEGSVSTLKIQRTQQEDSAVYLCASSFGSQETQYFGPGTRLLVL.

The rearrangement joins TRBV27 to TRBJ2-5; 11 bases agree with TRBD2. CDR1 and CDR2 from the germline V gene are MNHEY and SMNVEV (reference sequence). This CDR3 is built from 16 residues. Trimming took 5 bases from V and 3 from J; bases not matched to a gene: 8. The CDR3 DNA follows: TGTGCCAGCAGTCCCCGACTAGCGGGACCTAAAGAGACCCAGTACTTC. Its translation: CASSPRLAGPKETQYF.

The DNA of the CDR3 is TGTGCCAGCAGTCAAAATACCTACGAGCAGTACTTC. As protein: CASSQNTYEQYF. This chain links TRBV6-1 with TRBJ2-7; D is undetermined. Trimming left V 5 bases short and J 2 bases short, with 7 bases between. The CDR3 is 12 amino acids. Germline V gene sequence: CDR1 MNHNS, CDR2 SASEGT.

In nucleotides, the CDR3 is TGTGCCAGCAGCTTACAGCACTTGGAGCAGTACTTC. As protein: CASSLQHLEQYF. V usage is TRBV7-2 and J usage is TRBJ2-7; D is ambiguous. Germline values: CDR1 SGHTA, CDR2 FQGNSA. This CDR3 contains 12 residues. Trimming shortened V by 2 bases and J by 7 bases, and 9 bases separated the two germline ends.

J is TRBJ2-1 and V is TRBV7-2, with D perhaps assigned TRBD1 or TRBD2 (5 bases each). Trimming pared 0 bases from V and 6 bases from J, leaving 9 bases between. This CDR3 is built from 14 residues. Per the germline V gene, CDR1 is SGHTA and CDR2 is FQGNSA. For the CDR3, the DNA is TGTGCCAGCAGCTTAGCGTTTGGGGGCAATGAGCAGTTCTTC. Protein sequence: CASSLAFGGNEQFF.

The V and J genes are TRBV19 and TRBJ1-4; D is possibly TRBD1 (5 bases). The CDR3 has 13 residues. Trimming left V 6 bases short and J 8 bases short, with 13 bases between. CDR1 is LNHDA, CDR2 SQIVND, per germline (reference sequence). Here the CDR3 reads CASSAQGREKLFF. Written as DNA, the CDR3 is TGTGCCAGTAGCGCCCAGGGAAGGGAAAAACTGTTTTTT.

The V gene is TRBV28, the J gene TRBJ1-1; a possible D gene is TRBD1 (5 bases). CDR1 and CDR2 from the germline V gene are MDHEN and SYDVKM. V lost 11 bases to trimming and J lost 1 base, with 14 bases between them. The CDR3 totals 13 residues. The CDR3 here is CAARGTSNTEAFF. CDR3 nucleotide sequence: TGTGCCGCTAGGGGTACATCGAACACTGAAGCTTTCTTT.

The chain joins TRBV5-1 to TRBJ2-3; D might be TRBD1 (6 bases). This CDR3 contains 15 residues. Germline CDR1 and CDR2: SGHRS and YFSETQ. Deletions cut 5 bases from V and 1 base from J, with 14 bases between. CDR3 loop: CASSNSQGRTDTQYF. The CDR3 coding sequence is TGCGCCAGCAGTAATTCACAGGGACGCACAGATACGCAGTATTTT.

V gene TRBV7-9 combines with J gene TRBJ2-7; D tentatively fits TRBD1 or TRBD2 (6 bases each). This CDR3 region has 15 residues. V lost 3 bases to trimming and J lost 6 bases, with 18 bases between them. CDR1 SEHNR and CDR2 FQNEAQ come from the germline V gene (reference sequence). The CDR3 here is CASSLRETGGVEQYF. The CDR3 bases are TGTGCCAGCAGCTTGAGAGAGACAGGAGGGGTCGAGCAGTACTTC.

This chain joins TRBV7-9 and TRBJ2-7; possibly TRBD1 for D (6 bases). This CDR3 is built from 11 residues. V was trimmed by 5 bases and J by 12 bases, leaving 14 bases between them. Germline V CDR1 and CDR2: SEHNR, FQNEAQ (reference sequence). The CDR3 loop is CASSTGTRGYF. The CDR3 DNA reads TGTGCCAGCAGCACAGGGACAAGGGGGTACTTC.

V gene TRBV7-2 combines with J gene TRBJ1-1; D remains unclear. The germline V and J ends were trimmed by 6 bases and 4 bases, with 12 bases remaining between them. Looked up from germline, CDR1 is SGHTA and CDR2 is FQGNSA. This CDR3 is built from 13 residues. The CDR3 nucleotides read TGTGCCAGCAGGCCGGGAGTAGGCACTGAAGCTTTCTTT. It codes for CASRPGVGTEAFF.

The V call is TRBV11-3, the J call TRBJ2-2; 9 bases line up with TRBD1. The J segment lost 5 bases and the V segment lost 5 bases, leaving 9 bases of the junction unmatched. Per germline, CDR1 SGHNT and CDR2 YENEEA. The CDR3 is 16 amino acids. The CDR3 sequence: CASSRGQGRYTGELFF. In DNA form, the CDR3 reads TGTGCCAGCAGCCGCGGACAGGGGAGGTATACCGGGGAGCTGTTTTTT.